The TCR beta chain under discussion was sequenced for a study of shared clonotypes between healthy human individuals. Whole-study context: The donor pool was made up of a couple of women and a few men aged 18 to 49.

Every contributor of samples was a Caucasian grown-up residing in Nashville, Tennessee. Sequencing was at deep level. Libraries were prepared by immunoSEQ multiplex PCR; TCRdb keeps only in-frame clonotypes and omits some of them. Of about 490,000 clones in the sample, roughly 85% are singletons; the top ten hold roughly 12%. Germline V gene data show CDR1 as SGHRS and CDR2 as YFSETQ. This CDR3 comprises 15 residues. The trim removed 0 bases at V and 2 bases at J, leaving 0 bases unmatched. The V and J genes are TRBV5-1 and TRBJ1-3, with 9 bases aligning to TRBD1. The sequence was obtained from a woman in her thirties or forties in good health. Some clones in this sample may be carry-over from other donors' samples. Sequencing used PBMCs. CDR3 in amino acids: CASSLGQGAGNTIYF. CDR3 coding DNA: TGCGCCAGCAGCTTGGGACAGGGGGCTGGAAACACCATATATTTT.